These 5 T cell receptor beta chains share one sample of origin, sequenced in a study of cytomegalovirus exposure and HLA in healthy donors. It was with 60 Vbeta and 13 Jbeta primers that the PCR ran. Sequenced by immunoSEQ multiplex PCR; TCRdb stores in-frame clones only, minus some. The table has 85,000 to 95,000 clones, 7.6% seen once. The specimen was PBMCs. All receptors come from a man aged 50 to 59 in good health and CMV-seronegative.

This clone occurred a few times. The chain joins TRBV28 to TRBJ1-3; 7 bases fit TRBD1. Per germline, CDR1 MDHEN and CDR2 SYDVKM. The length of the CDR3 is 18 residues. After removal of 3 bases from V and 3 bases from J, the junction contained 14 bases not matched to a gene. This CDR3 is CASSFNPLEGANGNTIYF. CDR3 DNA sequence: TGTGCCAGCAGTTTTAACCCCTTGGAGGGGGCAAATGGAAACACCATATATTTT.

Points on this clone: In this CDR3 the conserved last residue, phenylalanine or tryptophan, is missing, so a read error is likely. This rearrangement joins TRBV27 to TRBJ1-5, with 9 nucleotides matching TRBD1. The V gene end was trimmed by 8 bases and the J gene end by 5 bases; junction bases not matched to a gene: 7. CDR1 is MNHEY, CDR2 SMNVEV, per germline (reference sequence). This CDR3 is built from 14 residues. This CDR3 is CASGTGWRDQPQHV. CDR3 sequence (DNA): TGTGCCAGCGGGACAGGGTGGAGGGATCAGCCCCAGCATGTT.

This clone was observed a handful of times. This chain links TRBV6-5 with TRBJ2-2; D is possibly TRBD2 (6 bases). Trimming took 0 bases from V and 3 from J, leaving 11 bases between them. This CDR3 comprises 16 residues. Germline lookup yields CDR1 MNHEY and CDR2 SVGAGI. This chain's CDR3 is CASSYSGGVDTGELFF. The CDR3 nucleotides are TGTGCCAGCAGTTACTCTGGCGGGGTGGACACCGGGGAGCTGTTTTTT.

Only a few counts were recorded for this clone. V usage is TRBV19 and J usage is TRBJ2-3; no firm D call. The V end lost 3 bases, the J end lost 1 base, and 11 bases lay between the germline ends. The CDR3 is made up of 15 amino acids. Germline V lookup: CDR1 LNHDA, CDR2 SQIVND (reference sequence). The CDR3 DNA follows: TGTGCCAGTAGTATCCGGCAGGTTGGCACAGATACGCAGTATTTT. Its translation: CASSIRQVGTDTQYF.

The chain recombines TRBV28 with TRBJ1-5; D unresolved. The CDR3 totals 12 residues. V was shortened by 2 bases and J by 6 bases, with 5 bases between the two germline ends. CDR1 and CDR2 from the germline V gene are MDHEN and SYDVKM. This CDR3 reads CASSLEAQPQHF. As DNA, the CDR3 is TGTGCCAGCAGTTTAGAGGCTCAGCCCCAGCATTTT.